This T cell receptor beta chain was sequenced for a study of beta chain features in type 1 diabetes. CDR3 size: 16 residues. Trimming removed 0 bases from V and 6 bases from J; junction bases left unmatched: 7. Germline-derived CDR1 and CDR2 are SGHVS and FQNEAQ. Every bit of the isolated RNA underwent reverse transcription, so sequencing read expressed TCRB transcripts. The method was immunoSEQ multiplex PCR; TCRdb's version includes in-frame clones alone and lacks a portion of them. This table holds 350,000 to 450,000 clones, about 15% found once. Sequenced sample: naive CD4+ T cells from blood. The sequence derives from a young woman in good health. The chain is built from TRBV7-8 and TRBJ2-5; TRBD2 agrees at 10 bases. CDR3 sequence reads: CASSLAVSSGRKTQYF. The CDR3 DNA follows: TGTGCCAGCAGCTTAGCCGTTTCTAGCGGGAGAAAGACCCAGTACTTC. The full variable domain, in which reference TRBV7-8 and TRBJ2-5 provide the parts outside the CDR3, is GAGVSQSPRYKVAKRGQDVALRCDPISGHVSLFWYQQALGQGPEFLTYFQNEAQLDKSGLPSDRFFAERPEGSVSTLKIQRTQQEDSAVYLCASSLAVSSGRKTQYFGPGTRLLVL.